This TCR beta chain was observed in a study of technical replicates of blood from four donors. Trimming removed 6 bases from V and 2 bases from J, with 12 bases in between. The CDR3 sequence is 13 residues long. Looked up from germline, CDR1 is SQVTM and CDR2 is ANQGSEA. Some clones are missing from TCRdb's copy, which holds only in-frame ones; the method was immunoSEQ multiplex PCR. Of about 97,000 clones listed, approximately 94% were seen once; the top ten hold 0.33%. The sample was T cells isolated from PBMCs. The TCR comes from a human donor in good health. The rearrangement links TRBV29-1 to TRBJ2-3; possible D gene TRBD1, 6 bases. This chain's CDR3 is CSVKEGHTDTQYF. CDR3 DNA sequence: TGCAGCGTGAAAGAGGGACACACAGATACGCAGTATTTT.